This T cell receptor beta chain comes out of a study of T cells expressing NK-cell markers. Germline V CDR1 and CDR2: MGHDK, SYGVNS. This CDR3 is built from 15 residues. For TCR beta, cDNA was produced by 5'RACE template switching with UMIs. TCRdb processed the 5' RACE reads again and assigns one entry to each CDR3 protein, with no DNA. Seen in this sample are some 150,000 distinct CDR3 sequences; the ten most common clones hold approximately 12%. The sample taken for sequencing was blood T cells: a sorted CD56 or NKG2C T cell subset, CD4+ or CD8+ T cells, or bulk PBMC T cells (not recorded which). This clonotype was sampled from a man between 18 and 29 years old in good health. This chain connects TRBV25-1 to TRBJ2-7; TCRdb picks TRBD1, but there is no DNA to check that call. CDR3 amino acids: CAREGGQGFFYEQYF.